These T cell receptor beta chains were read from a single sample in a study of cytomegalovirus exposure and HLA in healthy donors. Produced via immunoSEQ multiplex PCR; TCRdb's table is partial and in-frame only. The sample carries around 180,000 clones, about 90% recorded once. Specimen: PBMCs. All receptors derive from a girl under three years old in good health and CMV-seronegative. Each CDR3 is given with its conserved first and last residue. Fields, in order: clone size, J gene, V gene, D gene, CDR3 DNA, CDR3 protein. A D gene is named only where the DNA matches it firmly. Rows may omit the clone size; those that give it use once, few, many or a size class.

>.|TRBJ1-2|TRBV30|TRBD1
TGTGCCTGGGGCAGGGGGGATCTTAACTATGGCTACACCTTC
CAWGRGDLNYGYTF
>few|TRBJ2-1|TRBV7-8|.
TGTGCCAGCAGCGTGGACAACTACAATGAGCAGTTCTTC
CASSVDNYNEQFF
>.|TRBJ2-1|TRBV5-1|TRBD2
TGCGCCAGCAGCTTGGGCCCTAGCGGGGAGGGTGAGCAGTTCTTC
CASSLGPSGEGEQFF
>.|TRBJ1-6|TRBV10-3|.
TGTGCCATCAGTGAATCCCCGTTGACAGCTAATTCACCCCTCCACTTT
CAISESPLTANSPLHF
>.|TRBJ1-4|TRBV6-6|.
TGTGCCAGCAGTTACATCAGGGATGAAAAACTGTTTTTT
CASSYIRDEKLFF
>.|TRBJ2-1|TRBV6-5|TRBD1
TGTGCCAGCAGCGTCGGACAGGGAACCTACAATGAGCAGTTCTTC
CASSVGQGTYNEQFF
>.|TRBJ1-1|TRBV5-8|.
TGTGCCAGCAGCTTGTGGGGGGGGCAAGAAATGAACACTGAAGCTTTCTTT
CASSLWGGQEMNTEAFF
>.|TRBJ1-2|TRBV6-4|TRBD1
TGTGCCAGCAGTGACGGGACAGGGAGTGGCTACACCTTC
CASSDGTGSGYTF
>.|TRBJ1-4|TRBV7-9|.
TGTGCCAGCAGCTCCCGGCCAGCGACAGAGGCAGGGGAAAAACTGTTTTTT
CASSSRPATEAGEKLFF
>.|TRBJ2-1|TRBV9|TRBD2
TGTGCCAGCAGGCCCGTAGCGGGAGGATCGATTGAGCAGTTCTTC
CASRPVAGGSIEQFF
>.|TRBJ2-1|TRBV30|TRBD2
TGTGCCTGGAGAACAGCGGGAGGGCCTTGGAATGAGCAGTTCTTC
CAWRTAGGPWNEQFF
>few|TRBJ1-3|TRBV5-1|TRBD1
TGCGCCAGCAGCGGGGGACAGGGGGCTTCTGGAAACACCATATATTTT
CASSGGQGASGNTIYF
>.|TRBJ2-5|TRBV19|.
TGTGCCAGTAGTCACCGTCGGGAGACCCAGTACTTC
CASSHRRETQYF
>.|TRBJ2-5|TRBV4-1|.
TGCGCCAGCAGCCAAGGGGCGAACCAAGAGACCCAGTACTTC
CASSQGANQETQYF
>.|TRBJ2-7|TRBV5-4|.
TGTGCCAGCAGTTTATTGGCTTCCGACGAGCAGTACTTC
CASSLLASDEQYF
>once|TRBJ2-5|TRBV5-1|.
TGCGCCAGCAGCTTTGAGGTGACCCAGTACTTC
CASSFEVTQYF
>.|TRBJ1-5|TRBV6-6|TRBD1
TGTGCCAGCAGTTACCGACAGGGAGCCCAGCCCCAGCATTTT
CASSYRQGAQPQHF
>.|TRBJ2-2|TRBV18|TRBD2
TGTGCCAGCTCACCCACCGGGACTAGCGGGGGAATTCTCACCGGGGAGCTGTTTTTT
CASSPTGTSGGILTGELFF
>.|TRBJ1-2|TRBV19|.
TGTGCCAGTAGTATAGACCCCCGAGGCTATGGCTACACCTTC
CASSIDPRGYGYTF
>.|TRBJ2-1|TRBV30|TRBD1
TGTGCCTGGGGAACAGGGGACTCCTACAATGAGCAGTTCTTC
CAWGTGDSYNEQFF
>.|TRBJ2-1|TRBV2|.
TGTGCCAGCAGTGAAACGGGGTACAATGAGCAGTTCTTC
CASSETGYNEQFF
>.|TRBJ1-5|TRBV19|.
TGTGCCAGTAGTATGCGGTCTCGCGGCACCAATCAGCCCCAGCATTTT
CASSMRSRGTNQPQHF
>.|TRBJ2-3|TRBV7-2|.
TGTGCCAGCAGCTTCTCGCGTACTAGCACAGATACGCAGTATTTT
CASSFSRTSTDTQYF
>.|TRBJ2-2|TRBV4-1|.
TGCGCCAGCAGCCAAGTTATTTGGGACATAGCGAACACCGGGGAGCTGTTTTTT
CASSQVIWDIANTGELFF
>.|TRBJ2-7|TRBV7-2|.
TGTGCCAGCAGCCCCATCAGGATTTCCTACGAGCAGTACTTC
CASSPIRISYEQYF
>.|TRBJ2-7|TRBV27|.
TGTGCCAGCAGAAGGGACACCCTATACTACGAGCAGTACTTC
CASRRDTLYYEQYF
>.|TRBJ1-6|TRBV11-2|.
TGTGCCAGCAGCTTAGAGCAGAATTCACCCCTCCACTTT
CASSLEQNSPLHF
>few|TRBJ2-1|TRBV7-3|.
TGTGCCAGCAGCTACACCTCCGGGACACGGGAGCAGTTCTTC
CASSYTSGTREQFF